This TCR beta chain derives from a study of cytomegalovirus exposure and HLA in healthy donors (dated by TCRdb to about 2017). Looking at the study overall: An earlier analysis of 550 to 700 of the donors reported 250 to 300 Gb of sequence data and some 120 million unique TCR beta sequences from 150 million to 200 million T cells. An early release that covered some 630 HLA-typed donors contained about 300 gigabases of sequencing data and about 93 million unique TCR sequences. Of the 398 genotyped donors, roughly 85% fell in the genetic ancestry cluster associated with self-reported Caucasian donors. The study was designed to test whether signatures of past pathogen exposure could be identified by cataloging public T cell receptors. The study profiled the T cell repertoires of around 700 subjects by immunosequencing and related them to cytomegalovirus serostatus. Besides the first cohort of around 700 subjects, a separate validation cohort made up of over 100 different subjects was used. High-throughput TCR immunosequencing, statistical association of individual TCRs with disease status, and machine learning were combined to predict cytomegalovirus infection status. A later analysis re-examined previously published TCR beta repertoires from more than 600 donors and added high-resolution HLA genotyping to investigate patterns of TCR occurrence. In the later analysis, no new phenotypic data were used to find candidate immune exposures; instead, reliance was placed on TCR beta sequences and their occurrence across donors. An earlier analysis of 587 of the donors used high-throughput TCR beta sequencing to judge whether each TCR beta V gene segment behaved as functional or pseudogenic. Donor age, sex, ethnicity and CMV serostatus were compiled alongside the repertoire data. In a later genetic analysis, genome-wide SNP genotypes for about 55% of the roughly 700 donors were used, and that subset was treated as a discovery cohort. All discovery cohort repertoires had been generated using a single sequencing platform. Both class I and class II loci were covered by HLA typing, at four-digit resolution. Typing coverage varied by locus: 629-630 donors for A, B, C, DRB1 and DQB1; approximately 500 for DQA1; about 600 for DPA1; approximately 450 for DPB1. Roughly 5 DR-DQ haplotypes were treated as single units for association and clustering because of strong linkage in the cohort. On average, over 200,000 unique TCR beta nucleotide sequences were sequenced per donor among 398 genotyped donors of the cohort, with about 17% of those sequences being non-productive.

The cohort consisted of hundreds of healthy bone marrow donors. At the time of sampling, all cohort members were nominally healthy, though unrecorded immune exposures were likely present. The donor was CMV seronegative and belonged to the group of more than 300 seronegative cohort members. Each donor provided a peripheral blood sample, and peripheral blood mononuclear cells were used for TCR beta sequencing. Genomic DNA was extracted from the blood cell samples with the Qiagen DNeasy Blood Extraction Kit. Preparation of the library involved the immunoSEQ multiplex PCR assay. The multiplex PCR relied on a mix of 60 forward primers for TCR Vbeta segments and 13 reverse primers for TCR Jbeta segments. A multiplex PCR assay on genomic DNA amplified the CDR3 region of rearranged TCR beta genes. The Illumina HiSeq System was used to sequence the amplified TCR beta libraries as 87-base-pair reads. The study's own analysis went as follows. Across the 500 to 850 repertoires, a later analysis counted 80 million or so unique TCR beta chains, 9 million to 14 million of which were shared by at least two donors. Raw reads were error-corrected and collapsed into unique sequences by a nearest-neighbor algorithm in which closely related sequences were merged to remove PCR and sequencing errors. To assign V, D and J gene segments, CDR3 sequences were aligned to IMGT reference sequences. For a sequence to be retained, a match of at least six nucleotides to both a V gene segment and a J gene segment was required. Rearrangements were classified as productive when the CDR3 lacked stop codons and remained in frame with V and J, and all other rearrangements were classified as non-productive. Following IMGT convention, CDR3 was defined as the stretch from the second conserved V-encoded cysteine up to the conserved J-encoded phenylalanine. The earlier analysis of about 530 of the donors excluded any sequence lacking an unambiguous match to a single V gene segment. An earlier analysis of almost 600 of the donors classified V segments as functional when productive rearrangements were above 56.7% and as segregating when the standard deviation between donors was above 5%. A statistical classification framework was built to diagnose cytomegalovirus status from the catalog of TCR beta chain sequences. A later analysis assigned V and J genes by comparing TCR nucleotide sequences with IMGT/GENE-DB human TR gene sequences. A later analysis assigned CDR3 sequences and most-parsimonious VDJ recombination scenarios with the TCRdist pipeline. A later analysis defined each TCR beta chain by its CDR3 amino acid sequence plus V-gene family, and excluded reads lacking a unique V-gene family. A later analysis removed 500 to 650 highly shared, low-generation-probability nucleotide sequences to deal with suspected cross-contamination and a sequencing artifact. A later analysis calculated a clonal expansion index for each public chain from normalized within-repertoire ranks of inferred template counts. In a later analysis, generation probabilities were computed with a VDJ recombination model fitted to out-of-frame rearrangements, and the resulting probabilities were checked against IGoR. Hypergeometric tests were used in a later analysis to score TCR-TCR, TCR-HLA and TCR-CMV co-occurrence, with a repertoire-size bias correction applied to the TCR pairs. To estimate false discovery rates, a later analysis permuted the HLA or CMV assignments 20 times. In a later analysis, co-occurring TCRs were grouped using DBSCAN, and TCRdist sequence similarity was added for clustering within HLA-allele-positive subsets. Repertoires with fewer than 30,000 or more than 120,000 public chains were left out of co-occurrence clustering, as were five repertoires with anomalous nucleotide sharing. Here the immuneACCESS table is served through TCRdb, limited to in-frame sequences with V and J called. Missing clones are a known gap in these copies; in checked studies unresolved V genes cover under half, and the rest lacks a known reason. V and J calls plus clone size are reproduced from that table; the DNA served to infer D and trimming. Counted in this sample were approximately 150,000 clones; 70% to 85% of them appeared once. The ten largest clones capture about 2% of the sample.

Sequences SNHLY (CDR1) and FYNNEI (CDR2) are obtained from the germline V gene. Trimming takes 6 bases off V and 4 bases off J; junction bases not matched to a gene: 3. The CDR3 measures 13 amino acids from cysteine to phenylalanine. CDR3 DNA only is kept here, 39 bases in frame from base 1. This clone was seen a few times. Its cognate antigen has yet to be identified. Base qualities are not at hand, and no much larger clone is one base apart. Overall study outcomes, separate from this receptor: A later genetic analysis associated a missense DCLRE1C variant with V-gene and J-gene trimming of TCR beta chains, and an independent cohort replicated the association. Three of the identified cytomegalovirus-associated TCR beta chains were confirmed in vitro to be specific for cytomegalovirus antigens. Correlated functional status among segregating V segments might reflect linkage disequilibrium, but an unknown experimental factor could not be ruled out. Cytomegalovirus status was reported to be diagnosed by the classifier with high specificity and sensitivity in both the original and validation cohorts. In a later analysis, HLA-associated TCR beta chains showed more clonal expansion and lower generation probabilities than non-associated chains that were equally common. Because the 87-base-pair reads could not distinguish some IMGT-functional V segments, including TRBV6-2 and TRBV6-3, those segments were excluded. Broadly in line with IMGT annotations, most TCR beta V segments showed up in productive rearrangements about 87% or about 30% of the time in an earlier analysis of about 500 of the donors. Compared with the roughly 600-donor mean, donors in an Asian-associated ancestry cluster had fewer N-insertions in productive TCRs, according to a later genetic analysis. CMV serostatus was the only immune exposure information available for the cohort. When HLA alleles, especially DR and DQ, strongly co-occurred, attributing TCR associations to individual alleles was difficult. A later analysis reported that several top co-occurrence clusters appeared linked to parvovirus B19, influenza, CMV and Epstein-Barr virus. About 15 rarely observed V segments, including chromosome 9 orphons, were excluded from the earlier analysis of about 600 of the donors because counts were too low. In the study, around 150 TCR beta chains were listed as associated with cytomegalovirus. A later analysis found that most CMV-associated TCR beta chains appeared HLA-restricted, with HLA associations seemingly driven largely by CMV exposure. A cluster of highly shared sequence variants was judged likely to represent a technical artifact of the sequencing pipeline. Specific HLA alleles were associated with some 15,000 TCR beta sequences at a false discovery rate of 0.05 in a later analysis. A later analysis found that TCR association rates varied across HLA loci, with DRB1 alleles showing the most associated TCRs and HLA-C alleles the fewest. Presence/absence analyses assumed roughly uniform sequencing depth across donors, an assumption that may not hold. Most TCR sequences were observed very rarely across donors, whereas some public TCRs were present in many individuals. The authors suggested that the approach could potentially be generalized to other disease states and immunological phenotypes. Only TCR beta chains were sequenced in this cohort, and the absence of alpha or paired-chain data limited detectable features. A further reported finding was that TCR beta sequences accurately predicted the HLA-A and HLA-B alleles for most subjects in the first cohort. HLA typing was unavailable for some donors at each locus, so association tests used only the typed subset.

The V and J genes are TRBV2 and TRBJ1-2, with 9 bases aligning to TRBD1. The source material was PBMCs. This receptor was taken from a man aged 40-50 years in good health and CMV-seronegative. The DNA is TGTGCCAGCAGACAGGGGGCGGGCTATGGCTACACCTTC. It specifies CASRQGAGYGYTF.